This note documents a single T cell receptor (beta chain) sequence. This sample was included in a study of human T cells and chemical hapten exposure. Study overall: The study sensitized with 2% DPC on a roughly 2 cm by roughly 2 cm patch of upper inner arm skin.

With V trimmed by 5 bases and J by 4 bases, 4 bases remained unmatched. CDR1 is MDHEN, CDR2 SYDVKM, per germline. The length of the CDR3 is 14 residues. As to time point: pre-sensitization, week 0. Treatment in this sample: therapeutic diphenylcyclopropenone sensitization with weekly scalp DPC. TCRdb reanalysed the RACE reads using MiXCR and keeps one entry per CDR3 protein. This sample has about 180,000 distinct CDR3 sequences, with around 30% found just once. This receptor was obtained from a woman in her 30s with alopecia areata. Some clones in this sample may be carry-over from other donors' samples. The chain couples TRBV28 to TRBJ2-2; 7 bases are a match to TRBD2. Sequenced here: whole blood, sampled in connection with sensitization to the hapten diphenylcyclopropenone (DPC). The CDR3 protein is CASSPGLTTGELFF. DNA for the CDR3: TGTGCCAGCAGTCCGGGACTAACCACCGGGGAGCTGTTTTTT.